These 32 T cell receptor beta chains were all obtained from the same sample, sequenced in a study of technical replicates of blood from several donors. The method was immunoSEQ multiplex PCR; TCRdb's version includes in-frame clones alone and lacks a portion of them. The table shows roughly 90,000 clones, with 85% to 95% occurring only once. The material sequenced was T cells isolated from PBMCs. Receptors were obtained from a human donor in good health.

This clone occurred once. This sequence joins TRBV7-9 and TRBJ1-1; tentative D call: TRBD1 (5 bases). There are 16 residues in the CDR3. Germline V gene lookup returns CDR1 SEHNR and CDR2 FQNEAQ (reference sequence). The V gene lost 5 bases and the J gene lost 4 bases, with 20 bases spanning the gap. CDR3 bases: TGTGCCAGCAGCCCGGCCCCAGGGCTTCCCACCACTGAAGCTTTCTTT. Encoded protein: CASSPAPGLPTTEAFF.

J is TRBJ2-3 and V is TRBV29-1; 9 nucleotides match TRBD1. Germline V gene sequence: CDR1 SQVTM, CDR2 ANQGSEA. Trimming cost V 2 bases and J 1 base; bases outside gene matches: 10. The length of the CDR3 is 17 residues. CDR3 residues: CSVETLWTGARTDTQYF. CDR3 nucleotides: TGCAGCGTTGAAACCCTTTGGACAGGGGCTCGCACAGATACGCAGTATTTT.

The rearrangement uses TRBV30 and TRBJ2-2; 10 bases are a match to TRBD1. Per the germline V gene, CDR1 is GTSNPN and CDR2 is SVGIG (reference sequence). Unmatched junction bases numbered 6, after V lost 5 bases and J lost 6 bases. The CDR3 totals 14 residues. CDR3 amino acids: CAWGTGVIAGELFF. The CDR3 DNA is TGTGCCTGGGGGACAGGGGTGATCGCCGGGGAGCTGTTTTTT.

V is TRBV5-6 and J is TRBJ2-7; 7 bases map to TRBD1. CDR3 length: 15 residues. CDR1 is SGHDT and CDR2 is YYEEEE in the germline V gene. The V gene end was trimmed by 4 bases and the J gene end by 1 base; junction bases not matched to a gene: 8. CDR3 nucleotides: TGTGCCAGCAGCCCAAAGACAGGGACGTCCTACGAGCAGTACTTC. Amino acids: CASSPKTGTSYEQYF.

The chain recombines TRBV2 with TRBJ1-2, with D perhaps matching TRBD1 (6 bases). Germline CDR1 reads SNHLY; CDR2 reads FYNNEI. The CDR3 runs to 13 residues. V lost 6 bases and J 7 bases, leaving 15 bases between the germline ends. In DNA form, the CDR3 reads TGTGCCAGCAGGAGAGAACAGGGAGCTGGCTACACCTTC. Amino acids: CASRREQGAGYTF.

This sequence joins TRBV30 and TRBJ1-6; no clear D. This CDR3 comprises 14 residues. Trimming removed 0 bases from V and 7 bases from J, with 10 bases in between. CDR1 and CDR2 from the germline V gene are GTSNPN and SVGIG (reference sequence). CDR3 DNA sequence: TGTGCCTGGAGTGTACTTGACATAAATTCACCCCTCCACTTT. Translation: CAWSVLDINSPLHF.

With respect to this clone: Germline is not matched at one junction end, which may reflect a read error. The chain joins TRBV18 to TRBJ2-3; 12 bases match TRBD2. The CDR3 is made up of 18 amino acids. Germline CDR1 KGHSH, CDR2 LQKENI. CDR3 residues: CASSPRLAGETSTGTQYF. The CDR3 region has the DNA TGTGCCAGCTCACCTCGACTAGCGGGGGAAACTAGCACAGGTACGCAGTATTTT.

The V and J genes are TRBV5-1 and TRBJ1-4, with D perhaps matching TRBD1 (5 bases). Germline CDR1 is SGHRS and CDR2 is YFSETQ. The germline V and J ends were trimmed by 2 bases and 4 bases, with 12 bases remaining between them. The CDR3 has 15 amino acids. In DNA form, the CDR3 reads TGCGCCAGCAGCTTTTCGACAGCGCTTAATGAAAAACTGTTTTTT. Translated: CASSFSTALNEKLFF.

V usage is TRBV5-1 and J usage is TRBJ2-3; TRBD1 might be the D (6 bases). There are 14 residues in the CDR3. Trimming pared 2 bases from V and 5 bases from J, leaving 12 bases between. Germline assignment: CDR1 SGHRS and CDR2 YFSETQ. The CDR3 region is CASSLGGEVDTQYF. The CDR3 DNA sequence: TGCGCCAGCAGCTTAGGGGGTGAGGTAGATACGCAGTATTTT.

The chain combines TRBV11-3 with TRBJ1-1; D gene ambiguous. Germline lookup yields CDR1 SGHNT and CDR2 YENEEA. V lost 4 bases and J 2 bases, leaving 5 bases between the germline ends. The CDR3 is 12 residues long. The CDR3 bases are TGTGCCAGCAGCTCCGTAAACACTGAAGCTTTCTTT. It yields the protein CASSSVNTEAFF.

This sequence joins TRBV5-1 and TRBJ2-2; 10 nucleotides match TRBD2. The germline CDR1 and CDR2 sequences are SGHRS and YFSETQ. There are 17 residues in the CDR3. J gave up 4 bases and V 6 bases, and 12 bases lay outside the gene matches. The CDR3 sequence is CASTAIKLAGVTGELFF. DNA of the CDR3: TGCGCCAGCACCGCGATCAAGCTAGCGGGAGTCACCGGGGAGCTGTTTTTT.

V usage is TRBV11-2 and J usage is TRBJ2-7; D unclear. This CDR3 is 11 amino acids long. Trimming stripped 2 bases from V and 5 bases from J, with 4 bases between. Germline loops: CDR1 SGHAT, CDR2 FQNNGV. This chain's CDR3 is CASSLLHEQYF. The CDR3 DNA follows: TGTGCCAGCAGCTTACTACACGAGCAGTACTTC.

The J gene is TRBJ2-1, the V gene TRBV5-1, with 12 bases identical to TRBD2. CDR3 length: 16 residues. The germline V gene has CDR1 SGHRS and CDR2 YFSETQ. Trimming took 0 bases from V and 8 from J; bases not matched to a gene: 6. CDR3: CASSLALAGGGDEQFF. The CDR3 DNA is TGCGCCAGCAGCTTGGCTCTAGCGGGAGGGGGTGATGAGCAGTTCTTC.

Only one count was recorded for this clone. J is TRBJ2-5 and V is TRBV21-1; TRBD1 is the table's D call, not checked against the DNA. TRBV21-1 is an annotated pseudogene. CDR3 length: 16 residues. The CDR3 here is CASSKLLQGDQETQYF. The CDR3 nucleotides read TGTGCCAGCAGCAAATTGCTACAGGGCGACCAAGAGACCCAGTACTTC.

This chain links TRBV5-5 with TRBJ1-2; D perhaps matches TRBD1 (6 bases). CDR1 and CDR2 from the germline V gene are SGHKS and YYEKEE (reference sequence). The CDR3 totals 14 residues. Trimming left V 3 bases short and J 6 bases short, with 15 bases between. CDR3 nucleotide sequence: TGTGCCAGCAGCTGGGACACCCGCACCGATGGCTACACCTTC. It codes for CASSWDTRTDGYTF.

This chain connects TRBV5-1 to TRBJ2-3, with TRBD1 as a possible D gene (7 bases). The V end lost 4 bases, the J end lost 6 bases, and 12 bases lay between the germline ends. CDR1 and CDR2 from the germline V gene are SGHRS and YFSETQ. The length of the CDR3 is 13 residues. CDR3 bases: TGCGCCAGCAGCCTACAGGGGAGGGATACGCAGTATTTT. Amino acid sequence: CASSLQGRDTQYF.

The chain couples TRBV5-6 to TRBJ1-2, with 10 nucleotides matching TRBD1. There are 16 residues in the CDR3. V was clipped by 0 bases and J by 4 bases; unmatched bases: 6. Germline values: CDR1 SGHDT, CDR2 YYEEEE. The CDR3 sequence is CASSLAGTGAFYGYTF. The CDR3 coding sequence is TGTGCCAGCAGCTTGGCCGGGACAGGGGCCTTCTATGGCTACACCTTC.

CDR3 sequence reads: CASSLEGQAHNEQFF. In nucleotides, the CDR3 is TGCGCCAGCAGCTTGGAGGGACAGGCCCACAATGAGCAGTTCTTC. This rearrangement joins TRBV5-1 to TRBJ2-1, with TRBD1 matching over 8 bases. The CDR3 runs to 15 residues. In germline, CDR1 is SGHRS, CDR2 YFSETQ. J lost 5 bases, V lost 0 bases, and 4 bases had no gene match.

The CDR3: CASSLNGVNYEQYF. The CDR3 DNA sequence: TGTGCCAGCAGCTTAAACGGGGTTAACTACGAGCAGTACTTC. This sequence joins TRBV7-2 and TRBJ2-7, with D tentatively TRBD2 (5 bases). This CDR3 contains 14 residues. CDR1 is SGHTA, CDR2 FQGNSA, per germline. V was trimmed by 2 bases and J by 3 bases, leaving 11 bases between them.

The genes are TRBV27 and TRBJ1-5, with D possibly being TRBD1 (5 bases). Germline loops: CDR1 MNHEY, CDR2 SMNVEV (reference sequence). V was trimmed by 0 bases and J by 5 bases, leaving 8 bases between them. This CDR3 spans 14 amino acids. CDR3 region: CASSLSGADQPQHF. Written as DNA, the CDR3 is TGTGCCAGCAGTTTATCAGGGGCGGATCAGCCCCAGCATTTT.

This clone showed up just once. The chain links TRBV28 to TRBJ1-1; D perhaps matches TRBD1 (6 bases). The germline V gene encodes CDR1 MDHEN and CDR2 SYDVKM. Trimming took 3 bases from V and 9 from J, leaving 26 bases between them. The CDR3 covers 17 residues. The CDR3 loop is CASSFPTGSGRPHQAFF. The DNA of the CDR3 is TGTGCCAGCAGTTTCCCCACAGGGTCGGGCCGGCCCCACCAAGCTTTCTTT.

The rearrangement links TRBV2 to TRBJ2-7; the D is unclear. The germline V and J ends were trimmed by 2 bases and 4 bases, with 6 bases remaining between them. The CDR3 consists of 12 residues. Germline-derived CDR1 and CDR2 are SNHLY and FYNNEI. The CDR3 spells CASSESLYEQYF. The CDR3 DNA reads TGTGCCAGCAGTGAAAGCTTATACGAGCAGTACTTC.

The chain employs TRBV6-5 and TRBJ2-5; 8 bases fit TRBD2. The DNA end favors TRBJ2-7, so the J call may be wrong. CDR1 is MNHEY, CDR2 SVGAGI, per germline. The CDR3 is 13 amino acids. CDR3 in DNA: TGTGCCAGCAGTTACTCGACTAGCGACGAGCAGTACTTC. It specifies CASSYSTSDEQYF.

This chain links TRBV29-1 with TRBJ2-1, with a weak D call TRBD2 (5 bases). Germline V CDR1 and CDR2: SQVTM, ANQGSEA. The CDR3 spans 12 residues. The ends were cut back, 2 bases at V and 5 bases at J, with 7 bases in the middle. CDR3 nucleotide sequence: TGCAGCGTTGAACGGGGAAACAATGAGCAGTTCTTC. Protein product: CSVERGNNEQFF.

The chain couples TRBV4-1 to TRBJ1-2; 8 nucleotides line up with TRBD1. J was trimmed by 4 bases and V by 7 bases; bases with no gene match: 20. The CDR3 runs to 18 residues. Germline loops: CDR1 MGHRA, CDR2 YSYEKL. The CDR3 DNA follows: TGCGCCAGCAACAAAGGCCGCAGTTCAGGGGGCGCGGGCTATGGCTACACCTTC. This sequence encodes CASNKGRSSGGAGYGYTF.

The V and J genes are TRBV21-1 and TRBJ2-1; the table calls TRBD2, which could not be checked here. TRBV21-1 is a listed pseudogene. The CDR3 length is 12 residues. The CDR3: CALTGGRHEQFF. CDR3 coding DNA: TGTGCCCTAACGGGGGGGCGGCATGAGCAGTTCTTC.

Only one count was recorded for this clone. This rearrangement joins TRBV11-2 to TRBJ1-1; no clear D. The V end lost 5 bases, the J end lost 0 bases, and 19 bases lay between the germline ends. This CDR3 region has 17 residues. Germline V lookup: CDR1 SGHAT, CDR2 FQNNGV. In DNA form, the CDR3 reads TGTGCCAGCAGCGAGCGGTCGCCTTGGGTGATGAACACTGAAGCTTTCTTT. It specifies CASSERSPWVMNTEAFF.

This rearrangement joins TRBV10-2 to TRBJ2-2; 8 bases line up with TRBD2. V dropped 7 bases and J dropped 4; count of bases not matched to a gene: 8. Per the germline V gene, CDR1 is WSHSY and CDR2 is SAAADI. This CDR3 contains 15 residues. CDR3 DNA: TGCGCCAGCAAGAGCGGGGGTTTGGGCACCGGGGAGCTGTTTTTT. Protein sequence: CASKSGGLGTGELFF.

The chain employs TRBV2 and TRBJ1-5, with a possible D match to TRBD1 (5 bases). Between the trimmed V and J ends, which lost 6 bases and 4 bases, there was a span of 13 bases. There are 14 residues in the CDR3. CDR1 and CDR2 (germline): SNHLY, FYNNEI. The CDR3 sequence: CASRTGEGNQPQHF. CDR3 DNA: TGTGCCAGCAGGACGGGGGAGGGTAATCAGCCCCAGCATTTT.

The chain uses TRBV6-1 and TRBJ2-1; TRBD2 is a possible D gene (5 bases). CDR1 and CDR2 from the germline V gene are MNHNS and SASEGT. The CDR3 length is 16 residues. Trimming left V 1 base short and J 0 bases short, with 10 bases between. CDR3 residues: CASSEVETNSYNEQFF. The CDR3 DNA reads as TGTGCCAGCAGTGAAGTAGAGACTAACTCCTACAATGAGCAGTTCTTC.

The rearrangement joins TRBV7-8 to TRBJ1-2, with D possibly matching TRBD1 (5 bases). Germline V gene sequence: CDR1 SGHVS, CDR2 FQNEAQ. The CDR3 spans 15 residues. V dropped 5 bases and J dropped 2 bases, with 15 bases sitting between them. Here the CDR3 DNA reads TGTGCCAGCAGCGCGCCAAGGCAGGGCAACTATGGCTACACCTTC. Residues: CASSAPRQGNYGYTF.

The chain is built from TRBV2 and TRBJ2-5; 7 positions agree with TRBD1. The germline V gene encodes CDR1 SNHLY and CDR2 FYNNEI. J gave up 8 bases and V 4 bases, and 1 base lay outside the gene matches. The CDR3 contains 11 residues. The CDR3, as DNA: TGTGCCAGCAGTGGACAGGGCACCCAGTACTTC. Its translation: CASSGQGTQYF.